The clone carrying this T cell receptor beta chain was seen many times. Original analysis: Reference gene primer amplification gave nucleated cell count estimates. Sequencing used immunoSEQ multiplex PCR; TCRdb keeps in-frame clones, though not all of them. V and J calls plus clone size are reproduced from that table; the DNA served to infer D and trimming. The table lists over 200,000 clones, roughly 87% of them singletons, with roughly 2% in the top ten. The germline gives CDR1 GTSNPN, CDR2 SVGIG (reference sequence). Trimming cost V 8 bases and J 10 bases; bases outside gene matches: 4. CDR3 length equals 12 residues. The source of the sample is a study of blood T cell repertoires in COVID-19. Study as a whole: PBMCs, B-cell-depleted T cells, or T cells were the source of the cDNA or gDNA that made up the material.

Source material: peripheral blood. This TCR derives from a man aged 35-49 years with active or convalescent COVID-19. This chain uses TRBV30 with TRBJ1-6; 11 bases are a match to TRBD1. The CDR3 loop reads CAVGQGGSPLHF. As DNA, the CDR3 is TGTGCCGTGGGACAGGGGGGCTCACCCCTCCACTTT.